The present T cell receptor beta chain was sequenced within a study of T cells in Graves' hyperthyroidism and ophthalmopathy (dated by TCRdb to 2018 to 2020). Background for the entire study: Peripheral blood samples were taken at the time of initial diagnosis, prior to any treatment. An independent validation cohort of around 19 hyperthyroidism patients and 17 patients who later progressed to ophthalmopathy tested prospective prediction of ophthalmopathy. In addition, the study compared T-cell repertoires in thyroid tissue and in blood from several Graves' hyperthyroidism patients. The 80 to 100 discovery patients were randomly divided into training and test sets at a 7:3 ratio. To identify distinguishing TCR V-J signatures, a discovery cohort of about a hundred patients was used, comprising 40 to 45 with Graves' ophthalmopathy and approximately 57 with stable Graves' hyperthyroidism. The paper describes TCR Vbeta CDR3 sequencing of 130 to 150 peripheral blood samples, made up of fewer than 50 ophthalmopathy patients, approximately 73 hyperthyroidism patients and 17 progressor patients. Once sampling was done, hyperthyroidism patients were given methimazole at a starting dose of 30 mg daily, whereas ophthalmopathy patients were given high-dose intravenous methylprednisolone. Results and caveats for the whole study, not just this receptor: In validation, the model predicted progression to ophthalmopathy with over 60% sensitivity and around 72% specificity, a median of about six months before onset. Ophthalmopathy was separated from stable hyperthyroidism by a 13 V-J signature model, with around 90% sensitivity and approximately 81% specificity obtained in cross-validation and 80%/75% obtained in testing. Blood samples also contained most of the expanded thyroid clonotypes (frequency above 0.001), which suggests that blood repertoires may reflect thyroid immune responses. No statistical method was used to fix the sample size in advance, and group allocation was not hidden from the investigators.

The trim is 0 bases for V and 5 bases for J, with a gap of 14 bases between the germline ends. In the germline V gene, CDR1 corresponds to SGDLS and CDR2 to YYNGEE. The CDR3 sequence holds 15 residues, the cysteine and phenylalanine included. This entry keeps only the CDR3 DNA: 45 bases, framed from base 1. This clonotype was counted ten times or more. Its binding antigen is unknown. Base qualities are not at hand, and no much larger clone is one base apart. Stable Graves' hyperthyroidism was defined as no progression to ophthalmopathy during 18 months of follow-up. Hyperthyroidism patients were aged 18 to 65 years and newly diagnosed, with disease duration of less than 2 months. Patients with uncontrolled infections, other autoimmune diseases, pregnancy or lactation were excluded. Diagnoses were established on the basis of clinical symptoms, serum thyroxine and TRAb, thyroid ultrasound, and orbital computed tomography. PBMCs were separated from roughly 9.6 ml of fresh peripheral blood using Ficoll-Paque density gradient centrifugation. Total RNA was extracted with Trizol reagent, and quality was checked on an Agilent 2100 Bioanalyzer.

The TCR beta CDR3 regions were amplified from the RNA transcripts. For the first round of RT-PCR on the TCR CDR3, the HTBI primer set was used together with the Qiagen OneStep RT-PCR kit. A second multiplex PCR round built the libraries, followed by size selection and purification. Paired-end sequencing of the libraries was performed with 100 bp reads on an Illumina HiSeq2000. Under the source paper's analysis protocol: SOAPnuke was used to process the raw data, removing reads that contained adapters or uncalled bases, had a mean Phred below 15, or lacked an exact match to the constant primer or identifier. High-quality paired reads were merged with COPE v1.2.5, and unique nucleotide sequences were defined as clonotypes. MiTCR v1.1 was used to align clonotypes to the IMGT TRBV, TRBD and TRBJ reference segments. The analysis included only V-J combinations with a frequency above 0.0001, which together covered 99% to 99.2% of the repertoires. The TCS score was defined as F50 (clonal expansion) divided by E x V (chaos), with BLOSUM62-based TCRdist calculated between CDR3 peptides within each V-J. Welch's t-statistics and random forest reduced around 510 V-J features to 10 to 15, which were used in a naive Bayes classifier (R e1071). TCRdb reanalyzed the raw reads on its own, using fastp at Q25 for trimming and MiXCR for clone calling, and kept in-frame beta chains. Entries that share a CDR3 protein sequence are merged under the most common genes and DNA. The V and J calls reflect TCRdb's pipeline rather than the authors' work. Present in this sample are about 520,000 distinct CDR3 sequences, about 20% of which were seen just once. The leading ten clones occupy about 30% of the sample.

The sequencing input was blood. This sequence uses TRBV9 and TRBJ1-2; the D segment cannot be called with confidence. The sequence derives from a man aged 18-30 years with Graves' hyperthyroidism. The bases read TGTGCCAGCAGCGTAGGGGAAGACCTTATGTATGGCTACACCTTC. Its product reads: CASSVGEDLMYGYTF. Beyond the CDR3, the reference TRBV9 and TRBJ1-2 genes provide the residues; the full variable domain reads: DSGVTQTPKHLITATGQRVTLRCSPRSGDLSVYWYQQSLDQGLQFLIQYYNGEERAKGNILERFSAQQFPDLHSELNLSSLELGDSALYFCASSVGEDLMYGYTFGSGTRLTVV.